This entry describes one T cell receptor beta chain. This sample stems from a study of blood T cell repertoires in COVID-19. Using immunoSEQ multiplex PCR, the repertoire was profiled, and TCRdb retains in-frame clones only, with some absent. The sample includes more than 95,000 clones, 86% of them seen just once. The CDR3 contains 17 residues. Germline values: CDR1 MGHRA, CDR2 YSYEKL. The V gene end was trimmed by 4 bases and the J gene end by 7 bases; junction bases not matched to a gene: 11. This rearrangement joins TRBV4-1 to TRBJ1-6; TRBD1 matches at 9 bases. The receptor's source is a woman aged 55-69 years in a cohort sampled during active or convalescent COVID-19. Sequencing input: peripheral blood. CDR3 DNA: TGCGCCAGCAGCCTCCTGGTATTGACAGGGGGAAATTCACCCCTCCACTTT. Protein: CASSLLVLTGGNSPLHF.